This T cell receptor (beta chain) was identified during a study of T cell responses to AZD1222 COVID-19 vaccine. Findings and limits, study-wide: Seropositive AZD1222 recipients at baseline numbered only 5 to 7. Donors in the cohort were predominantly white British and more often female, and clonal diversity was possibly underestimated. Spike-specific TCRs gained breadth and depth after people received two AZD1222 doses.

Whether given at about 4 or about 12 weeks, second doses were pooled. Assay: immunoSEQ multiplex PCR; the TCRdb copy retains only in-frame clones and omits some. Of 150,000 to 200,000 clones listed, under 95% are singletons. Trimming took 6 bases from V and 8 from J; bases not matched to a gene: 14. This CDR3 region has 16 residues. Per germline, CDR1 SGHDT and CDR2 YYEEEE. There are a few counts of this clone. Its matching antigen is unknown. The source is an adult who received the AZD1222 COVID-19 vaccine. The input for sequencing was peripheral blood, taken 28 days after the second AZD1222 dose. The chain has TRBV5-6 and TRBJ1-2, with 12 positions matching TRBD1. The CDR3 DNA follows: TGTGCCAGCACCCAGACCCGGGACAGGGGGCGCGGCGGCTACACCTTC. Its protein is CASTQTRDRGRGGYTF.